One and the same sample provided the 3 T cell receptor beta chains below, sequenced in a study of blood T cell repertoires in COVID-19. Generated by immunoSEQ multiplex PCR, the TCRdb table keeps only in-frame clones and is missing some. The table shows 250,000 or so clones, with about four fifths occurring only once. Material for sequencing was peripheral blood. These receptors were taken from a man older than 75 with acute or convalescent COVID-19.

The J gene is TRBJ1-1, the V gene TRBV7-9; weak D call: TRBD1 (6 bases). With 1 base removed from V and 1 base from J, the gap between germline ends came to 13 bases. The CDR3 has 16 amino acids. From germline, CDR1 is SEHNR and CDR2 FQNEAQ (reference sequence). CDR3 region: CASSLGFRGTNTEAFF. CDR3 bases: TGTGCCAGCAGCTTAGGATTCAGGGGAACGAACACTGAAGCTTTCTTT.

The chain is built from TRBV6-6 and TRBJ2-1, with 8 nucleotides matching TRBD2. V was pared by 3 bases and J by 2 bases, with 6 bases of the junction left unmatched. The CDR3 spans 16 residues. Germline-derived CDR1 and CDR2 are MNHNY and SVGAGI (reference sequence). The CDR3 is CASSYASGSPYNEQFF. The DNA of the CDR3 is TGTGCCAGCAGTTATGCCAGCGGGAGTCCCTACAATGAGCAGTTCTTC.

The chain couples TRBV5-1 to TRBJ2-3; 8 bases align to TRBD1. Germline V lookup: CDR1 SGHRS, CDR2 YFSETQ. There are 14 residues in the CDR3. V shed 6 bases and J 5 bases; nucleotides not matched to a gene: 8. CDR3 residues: CASNTGTGIDTQYF. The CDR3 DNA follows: TGCGCCAGCAACACCGGGACAGGTATAGATACGCAGTATTTT. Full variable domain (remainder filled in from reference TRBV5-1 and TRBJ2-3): KAGVTQTPRYLIKTRGQQVTLSCSPISGHRSVSWYQQTPGQGLQFLFEYFSETQRNKGNFPGRFSGRQFSNSRSEMNVSTLELGDSALYLCASNTGTGIDTQYFGPGTRLTVL.